The source of this T cell receptor (beta chain) is a study of T cells in Graves' hyperthyroidism and ophthalmopathy. This clonotype was counted many times. Uncontrolled infection, other autoimmune disease, pregnancy or lactation led to exclusion. Germline lookup yields CDR1 LGHDT and CDR2 YNNKEL (reference sequence). The V end lost 0 bases, the J end lost 6 bases, and 11 bases lay between the germline ends. The CDR3 runs 15 residues. Regions amplified from RNA transcripts were the TCR beta CDR3 regions. A first-round RT-PCR of the TCR CDR3 used the HTBI primer set. TCRdb redid the calling of the multiplex PCR reads with MiXCR, one entry per CDR3 protein. Of about 560,000 distinct CDR3 sequences listed, roughly 15% are singletons.

This rearrangement joins TRBV3-1 to TRBJ2-2; weak D call: TRBD2 (5 bases). This TCR came from a middle-aged woman with Graves' hyperthyroidism. Specimen: blood. The CDR3 here is CASSQEGRRSGELFF. CDR3 sequence (DNA): TGTGCCAGCAGCCAAGAAGGCAGGAGGTCCGGGGAGCTGTTTTTT.